The present T cell receptor (beta chain) was sequenced within a study of blood T cell repertoires in COVID-19. Study as a whole: The analysed material was cDNA or gDNA that came from T cells, B-cell-depleted T cells, or PBMCs.

Under the authors' procedure: Counts of nucleated cells, estimated from reference gene primer amplification, were obtained. Assay: immunoSEQ multiplex PCR; the TCRdb copy retains only in-frame clones and omits some. That table furnishes V, J and clone size, whereas the DNA furnished D and trimming. The sample includes about 210,000 clones, roughly nine tenths of them seen just once. The length of the CDR3 is 18 residues. Germline CDR1 reads SGHAT; CDR2 reads FQNNGV. Unmatched junction bases numbered 17, after V lost 3 bases and J lost 6 bases. This receptor was taken from a man aged 40-49 years with acute or convalescent COVID-19. Sequencing was performed on peripheral blood. The chain recombines TRBV11-2 with TRBJ2-1; 7 nucleotides align to TRBD1. CDR3 nucleotides: TGTGCCAGCAGCTTGAACCTAGGGACAGTGCCCCACCTCAATGAGCAGTTCTTC. Amino acids: CASSLNLGTVPHLNEQFF.